This T cell receptor beta chain was retrieved from a study of technical replicates of blood from a handful of donors. The V and J ends lost 5 bases and 0 bases respectively, with 8 bases between them. This CDR3 has 13 residues. Germline V gives CDR1 SGHTA, CDR2 FQGTGA. Using immunoSEQ multiplex PCR, the repertoire was profiled, and TCRdb retains in-frame clones only, with some absent. The sample carries 60,000 to 90,000 clones, just under 97% recorded once. The receptor's source is a human donor in good health. J is TRBJ2-7 and V is TRBV7-3; D possibly corresponds to TRBD2 (5 bases). Specimen: T cells isolated from PBMCs. The CDR3 sequence: CASSRGSSYEQYF. CDR3 in DNA: TGTGCCAGCAGCCGAGGGAGCTCCTACGAGCAGTACTTC.